This is a list of T cell receptor beta chains from one sample in a study of blood T cell repertoires in COVID-19. Repertoires were generated with immunoSEQ multiplex PCR, while TCRdb's copy carries only in-frame clones and drops some. The sample includes 90,000 to 120,000 clones, 88% of them seen just once. The sequenced material came from peripheral blood. These receptors were taken from a man aged 50 to 60 with active or convalescent COVID-19. The CDR3 runs from the conserved cysteine through the conserved F or W. The D gene is left open where the match is weak. For some rows the clone size is stated as once, few or many, or as a class when expanded; others skip it.

length	V	D	J	size	CDR3	DNA
14	TRBV9	-	TRBJ2-1	-	CASSVGGGDNEQFF	TGTGCCAGCAGCGTAGGGGGAGGAGACAATGAGCAGTTCTTC
15	TRBV9	TRBD1	TRBJ2-3	-	CASTRTGGAQDTQYF	TGTGCCAGCACTAGGACAGGGGGCGCCCAAGATACGCAGTATTTT
15	TRBV24-1	-	TRBJ2-1	-	CATSRKRSSYNEQFF	TGTGCCACCAGTCGTAAGCGGAGCTCCTACAATGAGCAGTTCTTC
13	TRBV7-9	-	TRBJ2-7	-	CASSLRLSYEQYF	TGTGCCAGCAGCTTGAGATTGTCCTACGAGCAGTACTTC
15	TRBV5-4	TRBD1	TRBJ2-2	-	CASSPGTGLAGELFF	TGTGCCAGCAGCCCCGGGACAGGTCTTGCCGGGGAGCTGTTTTTT
17	TRBV4-3	TRBD2	TRBJ2-1	-	CASSQNLLAGGRGEQFF	TGCGCCAGCAGCCAAAACCTTCTAGCGGGAGGGCGGGGTGAGCAGTTCTTC
13	TRBV18	-	TRBJ2-1	-	CASSLGLDNEQFF	TGTGCCAGCTCCCTCGGACTTGACAATGAGCAGTTCTTC
14	TRBV6-5	TRBD1	TRBJ1-5	-	CASLLRTGRQPQHF	TGTGCCAGCCTTCTCAGGACAGGTCGACAGCCCCAGCATTTT
12	TRBV29-1	TRBD2	TRBJ2-1	few	CSGTSGSLEQFF	TGCAGCGGGACTAGCGGGAGTCTTGAGCAGTTCTTC
12	TRBV28	-	TRBJ2-7	once	CASSQDNYEQYF	TGTGCCAGCAGTCAAGACAACTACGAGCAGTACTTC
17	TRBV4-1	TRBD1	TRBJ1-3	-	CASSRQIPGQGGNTIYF	TGCGCCAGCAGCCGACAGATTCCGGGACAGGGAGGAAACACCATATATTTT
14	TRBV9	-	TRBJ2-1	few	CASSFRELMGEQFF	TGTGCCAGCAGTTTCCGGGAGTTGATGGGTGAGCAGTTCTTC
13	TRBV10-3	TRBD1	TRBJ1-1	-	CATWDRVVTEAFF	TGTGCCACCTGGGACAGGGTCGTCACTGAAGCTTTCTTT
14	TRBV9	-	TRBJ2-5	-	CASSLRQKQETQYF	TGTGCCAGCAGCCTAAGACAGAAGCAAGAGACCCAGTACTTC
16	TRBV2	-	TRBJ2-2	-	CASRSVASLRTGELFF	TGTGCCAGTCGGAGCGTGGCCAGTCTTAGGACCGGGGAGCTGTTTTTT
14	TRBV14	-	TRBJ2-3	-	CASSRQASTDTQYF	TGTGCCAGCAGCAGACAGGCATCCACAGATACGCAGTATTTT
14	TRBV2	-	TRBJ1-5	-	CASSQRQDNQPQHF	TGTGCCAGCAGTCAACGACAGGACAATCAGCCCCAGCATTTT
14	TRBV5-1	-	TRBJ1-2	-	CASSAGGFVYGYTF	TGCGCCAGCAGCGCGGGCGGATTCGTCTATGGCTACACCTTC
14	TRBV6-5	-	TRBJ2-7	once	CASSYQGGYDEQYF	TGTGCCAGCAGTTACCAGGGGGGCTACGACGAGCAGTACTTC
13	TRBV24-1	TRBD2	TRBJ2-7	few	CATSDGLAYEQYF	TGTGCCACCAGTGATGGACTAGCCTACGAGCAGTACTTC
15	TRBV5-5	TRBD1	TRBJ2-7	-	CASSPGTGGAYEQYF	TGTGCCAGCAGCCCGGGGACAGGGGGCGCGTACGAGCAGTACTTC
13	TRBV6-6	-	TRBJ2-1	once	CASSYLVRMEQFF	TGTGCCAGCAGTTACTTGGTCAGGATGGAGCAGTTCTTC
16	TRBV11-2	TRBD1	TRBJ2-2	-	CASSLDRRQGTGELFF	TGTGCCAGCAGCTTAGATAGGAGACAGGGGACCGGGGAGCTGTTTTTT
16	TRBV7-9	-	TRBJ2-1	-	CASSLFVGSSYNEQFF	TGTGCCAGCAGCTTATTTGTCGGGAGCTCCTACAATGAGCAGTTCTTC
15	TRBV11-2	-	TRBJ1-3	once	CASSLTVESGNTIYF	TGTGCCAGCAGCTTAACGGTCGAATCTGGAAACACCATATATTTT
13	TRBV30	-	TRBJ1-1	-	CASTLNENTEAFF	TGTGCCTCTACCCTAAATGAGAACACTGAAGCTTTCTTT
12	TRBV28	TRBD1	TRBJ1-1	-	CASSSPGQRAFF	TGTGCCAGCAGTTCTCCGGGACAGCGGGCTTTCTTT
15	TRBV28	TRBD2	TRBJ2-1	-	CASSLYGTSRRAQFF	TGTGCCAGCAGTTTATATGGGACTAGCCGTAGAGCCCAGTTCTTC
11	TRBV29-1	-	TRBJ2-7	-	CSARLPYEQYF	TGCAGCGCCCGCCTACCCTACGAGCAGTACTTC
15	TRBV9	TRBD1	TRBJ1-1	-	CASSAEGRGLTEAFF	TGTGCCAGCAGCGCAGAGGGCAGGGGGCTCACTGAAGCTTTCTTT
11	TRBV20-1	-	TRBJ1-1	-	CSVSSNTEAFF	TGCAGTGTCTCTTCGAACACTGAAGCTTTCTTT